This TCR beta chain originates from a study of cytomegalovirus exposure and HLA in healthy donors. The PCR had 60 Vbeta and 13 Jbeta primers. TCRdb's table, derived via immunoSEQ multiplex PCR, lists solely in-frame clones and lacks some. The table records 150,000 to 200,000 clones, 73% of them present only once. The germline V gene encodes CDR1 SGHVS and CDR2 FQNEAQ. V lost 2 bases, J lost 5 bases, and 5 bases stayed unmatched. The CDR3 extends over 14 amino acids. This receptor was obtained from a woman in her late teens or twenties in good health and CMV-seropositive. The chain employs TRBV7-8 and TRBJ2-7, with 8 positions matching TRBD1. The material sequenced was PBMCs. The CDR3 loop is CASSLIGQGDEQYF. The CDR3 DNA reads as TGTGCCAGCAGCTTAATAGGACAGGGCGACGAGCAGTACTTC.